The text below deals with one T cell receptor (beta chain). A much larger clone sits a single nucleotide away, making a read error possible. The germline CDR1 and CDR2 sequences are LNHDA and SQIVND (reference sequence). The CDR3 has 12 amino acids. V lost 4 bases and J 10 bases, leaving 11 bases between the germline ends. These data originate in a study of glioma-infiltrating T cells. TCR alpha and beta CDR3 regions were amplified from RNA using iRepertoire nested multiplex PCR. TCRdb reprocessed the multiplex PCR reads via MiXCR and lists one record per CDR3 protein. The repertoire includes roughly 100,000 distinct CDR3 sequences, around 30% of them detected once, and 44% sits in the top ten.

The V and J genes are TRBV19 and TRBJ2-1, with unresolved D. The sequence was collected from a human donor with low-grade glioma or glioblastoma, undergoing nonglioma brain surgery, or in good health (not recorded which). Source material: glioma tissue, nonneoplastic brain tissue, or PBMCs (not recorded which). DNA for the CDR3: TGTGCCAGTAGTACAGGCCTCTACGAGCAGTTCTTC. This encodes CASSTGLYEQFF.